This is a list of T cell receptor beta chains from one sample in a study of cytomegalovirus exposure and HLA in healthy donors. Produced via immunoSEQ multiplex PCR; TCRdb's table is partial and in-frame only. The top ten hold about 0.8% of the sample, which has 350,000 or so clones, roughly 89% seen once. The material sequenced was PBMCs. These receptor sequences come from a woman aged 18-35 years in good health and CMV-seronegative. Each CDR3 is given with its conserved first and last residue. A D gene is named only where the DNA matches it firmly. Expanded clones get a size class; other rows say once, few or many, or leave the size out.

DNA	CDR3	V	J	size	D
TGCAGCGCCCTGGGACAGCCGAACCCCTACGAGCAGTACTTC	CSALGQPNPYEQYF	TRBV29-1	TRBJ2-7	NA	TRBD1
TGTGCCAGCAGCTTAAGGGAGGCGTTACGGGAGACCCAGTACTTC	CASSLREALRETQYF	TRBV7-2	TRBJ2-5	NA	NA
TGTGCCAGCAGTCAACAGTTACTCATGAACACTGAAGCTTTCTTT	CASSQQLLMNTEAFF	TRBV2	TRBJ1-1	NA	NA
TGCGCCAGCAGCCCCGACCGACTGGCCGGGGAGCTGTTTTTT	CASSPDRLAGELFF	TRBV4-3	TRBJ2-2	once	NA
TGTGCCAGCAGTGAATTGGGGGACAGGGTTGATGGCTACACCTTC	CASSELGDRVDGYTF	TRBV25-1	TRBJ1-2	NA	TRBD1
TGTGCCAGCAGCTTAGGGAACGGGAGGGGCCCTCGTGAGCAGTTCTTC	CASSLGNGRGPREQFF	TRBV7-2	TRBJ2-1	NA	TRBD2
TGTGCCAGCAGTGTCGTCGGGAGTGGAGCCTACGAGCAGTACTTC	CASSVVGSGAYEQYF	TRBV6-6	TRBJ2-7	NA	NA
TGTGCCAGCAGCACGAAAGGACTAGCGGAACTCTACAATGAGCAGTTCTTC	CASSTKGLAELYNEQFF	TRBV5-6	TRBJ2-1	once	TRBD2
TGTGCCAGCAGCGGAGGGACAGGGGGGAGGCGGGAGCTGTTTTTT	CASSGGTGGRRELFF	TRBV13	TRBJ2-2	NA	TRBD1
TGTGCCAGCAGCCTAGCGGGAGAGTCCCACGAGCAGTACTTC	CASSLAGESHEQYF	TRBV4-2	TRBJ2-7	NA	TRBD2
TGCAGCGTTGAATTGGTAGCGCCCATCGAGACCCAGTACTTC	CSVELVAPIETQYF	TRBV29-1	TRBJ2-5	NA	NA
TGTGCCAGCAGCTTAACGGGAGCCCACGAGCAGTACTTC	CASSLTGAHEQYF	TRBV5-8	TRBJ2-7	many	NA
TGTGCCAGCATGGCGGGAAGGGGCCAAGAGACCCAGTACTTC	CASMAGRGQETQYF	TRBV2	TRBJ2-5	NA	NA
TGTGCCAGCAGTTTAGTTCGGGGGGAGCAGTACTTC	CASSLVRGEQYF	TRBV27	TRBJ2-7	NA	NA
TGTGCCAGCAGCTTAGCAGGGGGCGCCGACTACGAGCAGTACTTC	CASSLAGGADYEQYF	TRBV7-9	TRBJ2-7	once	TRBD1
TGCGCCAGCAGCTTGGGGCTAGCGAGCCTCACGGTGGGGTTCTTC	CASSLGLASLTVGFF	TRBV5-1	TRBJ2-1	once	NA
TGTGCCACCAGCACGGAGGACAGGGACTATGGCTACACCTTC	CATSTEDRDYGYTF	TRBV15	TRBJ1-2	NA	TRBD1
TGTGCCAGCAGTTTAGGGCAGACCGTTAACTATGGCTACACCTTC	CASSLGQTVNYGYTF	TRBV28	TRBJ1-2	NA	NA
TGCAGCGTCTCGACTGACAGGGGAAATCAGCCCCAGCATTTT	CSVSTDRGNQPQHF	TRBV29-1	TRBJ1-5	NA	TRBD1
TGTGCCAGTAGTCCGACAGGGGTGACCGGGGAGCTGTTTTTT	CASSPTGVTGELFF	TRBV19	TRBJ2-2	NA	TRBD1
TGTGCCAGCAGCCCACACCGGACAGACCGGGCCGGGGAGCTGTTTTTT	CASSPHRTDRAGELFF	TRBV5-6	TRBJ2-2	NA	NA
TGTGCCAGCAGTACTGGGACACTTAATCAGCCCCAGCATTTT	CASSTGTLNQPQHF	TRBV7-2	TRBJ1-5	NA	NA
TGTGCCAGCAGTCTCGGACAGGGCTATCAGCCCCAGCATTTT	CASSLGQGYQPQHF	TRBV6-6	TRBJ1-5	NA	TRBD1
TGTGCCAGCAGCTTGTTACAGGGTGCTGAAGCTTTCTTT	CASSLLQGAEAFF	TRBV7-2	TRBJ1-1	NA	NA
TGTGCCAGCAGCCGGCCCGAGGCAGGGGGAGTACATGGCTACACCTTC	CASSRPEAGGVHGYTF	TRBV7-9	TRBJ1-2	NA	TRBD1
TGTGCCAGCAGTTTATCAAAGGGGGCCTACGAGCAGTACTTC	CASSLSKGAYEQYF	TRBV27	TRBJ2-7	NA	NA
TGTGCCAGCAGCGTTTCCGGGACAGCCTCTGGAAACACCATATATTTT	CASSVSGTASGNTIYF	TRBV9	TRBJ1-3	NA	TRBD1
TGTGCCAGCAGGGACAGTTTTAGCAATCAGCCCCAGCATTTT	CASRDSFSNQPQHF	TRBV6-5	TRBJ1-5	NA	NA
TGTGCCAGTAGTATGATCGGGGAAGGGGAGACCCAGTACTTC	CASSMIGEGETQYF	TRBV19	TRBJ2-5	NA	NA
TGTGCCAGCAGCCGTGTCGGGGGGGCGTTTAATGAAAAACTGTTTTTT	CASSRVGGAFNEKLFF	TRBV27	TRBJ1-4	NA	NA
TGTGCCAGCAGGGAGGTAAGAGATCAGCCCCAGCATTTT	CASREVRDQPQHF	TRBV6-1	TRBJ1-5	NA	NA
TGTGCCAGCAGTTACTCAGGGGTTGATCAGCCCCAGCATTTT	CASSYSGVDQPQHF	TRBV27	TRBJ1-5	NA	NA
TGCGCCAGCAGCTTTGCGGGGGCGAACACTGAAGCTTTCTTT	CASSFAGANTEAFF	TRBV5-1	TRBJ1-1	NA	NA
TGTGCCAGCTCCTCGGGACAGGGCTATGGCTACACCTTC	CASSSGQGYGYTF	TRBV18	TRBJ1-2	NA	TRBD1
TGTGCCAGCAGCGTTAGCGGGAGATTGGAGACCCAGTACTTC	CASSVSGRLETQYF	TRBV7-9	TRBJ2-5	NA	TRBD2
TGTGCCAGCAGCTTACGTTCGGGGGGCGACGCCGGGGAGCTGTTTTTT	CASSLRSGGDAGELFF	TRBV7-6	TRBJ2-2	once	NA
TGCAGCGTTGACCTGGGGGGAGCGGGCCAAGAGACCCAGTACTTC	CSVDLGGAGQETQYF	TRBV29-1	TRBJ2-5	NA	NA
TGTGCCAGCAGTCCGGGACAGGGGTCGAATGAGCAGTTCTTC	CASSPGQGSNEQFF	TRBV6-1	TRBJ2-1	NA	TRBD1
TGTGCCAGCAGCGTTCATTCCGGGACAACTAGCACAGATACGCAGTATTTT	CASSVHSGTTSTDTQYF	TRBV9	TRBJ2-3	NA	NA
TGTGCCAGCAGCTTGAAAGGGGTGACTCAGCCCCAGCATTTT	CASSLKGVTQPQHF	TRBV5-6	TRBJ1-5	NA	NA
TGTGCCAGCAGTTACTCGGCAGGGCCAGGGCAGCCCCAGCATTTT	CASSYSAGPGQPQHF	TRBV6-5	TRBJ1-5	NA	NA
TGTGCCATCAGTGTTCACCAGAGCAATCAGCCCCAGCATTTT	CAISVHQSNQPQHF	TRBV10-3	TRBJ1-5	NA	NA
TGTGCCAGCAGCTTATATCTTTCAGGGGGCGATTCGGAGGACACCTTC	CASSLYLSGGDSEDTF	TRBV7-3	TRBJ1-2	few	TRBD1
TGCAGCGTTGACGACTGGGGGCGTAGGAGAGAGAATGAGCAGTTCTTC	CSVDDWGRRRENEQFF	TRBV29-1	TRBJ2-1	NA	NA
TGTGCCAGCAGTACCACGGGAGGACGGTCTAGCGGGAGGTCCTACAATGAGCAGTTCTTC	CASSTTGGRSSGRSYNEQFF	TRBV28	TRBJ2-1	NA	TRBD2
TGTGCCAGCTCACCAGGAGGTTACTATGGCTACACCTTC	CASSPGGYYGYTF	TRBV18	TRBJ1-2	few	NA
TGTGCCAGCAGTGAAATAGCGGGGGGAATGGAGTATTTT	CASSEIAGGMEYF	TRBV6-1	TRBJ2-3	NA	TRBD2
TGTGCCTGGAGTCGGAGGGAGCACCACGAGCAGTACTTC	CAWSRREHHEQYF	TRBV30	TRBJ2-7	NA	NA
TGCGCCAGCTCCTTGACGCTTAGCCAAAACATTCAGTACTTC	CASSLTLSQNIQYF	TRBV5-1	TRBJ2-4	NA	NA
TGTGCCAGCAGTGATACCCAACAGCTCCAAGAGACCCAGTACTTC	CASSDTQQLQETQYF	TRBV2	TRBJ2-5	NA	NA
TGCGCCAGCAGCCAAGCGCTCACAGCCTCCTACGAGCAGTACTTC	CASSQALTASYEQYF	TRBV4-3	TRBJ2-7	NA	NA